This T cell receptor (beta chain) was recorded in a study of T cell clonality in common variable immunodeficiency. Whole-study results and caveats: In common variable immunodeficiency, TCR beta chains reportedly carried fewer deletions and N-nucleotide insertions. Shared TCRbeta clones were fewer between CVID subjects than controls.

CVID and control samples used equivalent genomic DNA input. Profiled with immunoSEQ multiplex PCR; TCRdb holds only in-frame clones, not every one. The sample yields 20,000 to 25,000 clones, without any singletons. This CDR3 spans 13 amino acids. Trimming removed 3 bases from V and 7 bases from J, with 10 bases in between. The V gene's germline CDR1 is LNHDA and CDR2 SQIVND (reference sequence). This clone was counted ten times or more. The antigen is not known. The read ends 3 residues early relative to the CDR3; the germline J gene fills the gap. The TCR originated in a human donor with common variable immunodeficiency. Input material: peripheral blood mononuclear cells. The chain links TRBV19 to TRBJ1-5, with a possible D match to TRBD1 (5 bases). The CDR3 here is CASSIRVEQPQHF. CDR3 bases read: TGTGCCAGTAGTATCAGGGTAGAACAGCCC.